One sample yielded the 11 T cell receptor beta chains listed below, sequenced in a study of T-cell reconstitution after alpha-beta-depleted transplantation in children. This sample's TCRbeta library carried unique molecular identifier barcodes. MiXCR, applied by TCRdb to the PCR reads, yields one record per CDR3 protein. The sample carries roughly 670,000 distinct CDR3 sequences, around 13% recorded once. Here the sequenced sample was PBMCs, taken before TCRalphabeta/CD19-depleted stem cell transplant. The receptors were sampled from a girl aged 2 to 10 with congenital amegakaryocytic thrombocytopenia, due to receive a stem cell transplant.

The CDR3 sequence: CASSQETSGLYEQYF. The CDR3 DNA is TGCGCCAGCAGCCAAGAAACTAGCGGGCTCTACGAGCAGTACTTC. V usage is TRBV4-1 and J usage is TRBJ2-7; 9 bases map to TRBD2. There are 15 residues in the CDR3. Unmatched junction bases numbered 3, after V lost 0 bases and J lost 3 bases. Germline V gene sequence: CDR1 MGHRA, CDR2 YSYEKL.

This clonotype appeared many times. This chain links TRBV7-2 with TRBJ2-5; 8 bases are shared with TRBD1. This CDR3 is 15 amino acids long. The V segment lost 3 bases and the J segment 3 bases; nucleotides outside the gene matches: 6. Per germline, CDR1 SGHTA and CDR2 FQGNSA. The CDR3 DNA follows: TGTGCCAGCAGCTTCGACAGGGGCGAGGAAGAGACCCAGTACTTC. This codes for CASSFDRGEEETQYF. The whole variable domain, remainder taken from reference TRBV7-2 and TRBJ2-5, is GAGVSQSPSNKVTEKGKDVELRCDPISGHTALYWYRQSLGQGLEFLIYFQGNSAPDKSGLPSDRFSAERTGGSVSTLTIQRTQQEDSAVYLCASSFDRGEEETQYFGPGTRLLVL.

V usage is TRBV28 and J usage is TRBJ2-1; D call uncertain. The germline V gene has CDR1 MDHEN and CDR2 SYDVKM. V was shortened by 2 bases and J by 6 bases, with 14 bases between the two germline ends. CDR3 size: 15 residues. The CDR3 reads CASSLRLPQSNEQFF. Written as DNA, the CDR3 is TGTGCCAGCAGTTTACGGCTCCCTCAAAGCAATGAGCAGTTCTTC.

There are many counts of this clonotype. J is TRBJ2-3 and V is TRBV20-1; D ambiguous. V was cut by 4 bases and J by 5 bases, with 7 bases left in between. The CDR3 extends over 11 amino acids. CDR1 and CDR2 from the germline V gene are DFQATT and SNEGSKA (reference sequence). DNA for the CDR3: TGCAGTGCTATTCCTGGAGATACGCAGTATTTT. As protein: CSAIPGDTQYF.

The chain combines TRBV30 with TRBJ2-5; 9 positions match TRBD1. This CDR3 spans 13 amino acids. V trimming: 3 bases; J trimming: 1 base; junction bases outside the gene matches: 0. CDR1 and CDR2 (germline): GTSNPN, SVGIG (reference sequence). CDR3 DNA: TGTGCCTGGAGGGACAGGGGCCAAGAGACCCAGTACTTC. As protein: CAWRDRGQETQYF.

This clonotype was counted between two and nine times. The chain couples TRBV5-1 to TRBJ1-2; no clear D gene. Germline CDR1 and CDR2: SGHRS and YFSETQ. Between the trimmed V and J ends, which lost 1 base and 1 base, there was a span of 5 bases. The CDR3 contains 13 residues. CDR3 sequence reads: CASSLTNNYGYTF. The CDR3 region has the DNA TGCGCCAGCAGCTTGACAAATAACTATGGCTACACCTTC.

Ten or more counts support this clonotype. V and J are TRBV10-3 and TRBJ2-1; 9 bases line up with TRBD1. V shed 9 bases, J shed 6 bases, and the junction held 9 bases outside the gene matches. Germline CDR1 ENHRY, CDR2 SYGVKD. This CDR3 comprises 14 residues. The CDR3 DNA is TGTGCCATGGGGGACAGGGACTATTTCAATGAGCAGTTCTTC. Translation gives CAMGDRDYFNEQFF.

This clonotype has a handful of counts. This chain uses TRBV11-2 with TRBJ2-7; no reliable D call. Looked up from germline, CDR1 is SGHAT and CDR2 is FQNNGV. Trimming took 2 bases from V and 0 from J, leaving 20 bases between them. CDR3 length: 18 residues. Here the CDR3 reads CASSLRDPLPLSSYEQYF. In DNA form, the CDR3 reads TGTGCCAGCAGCTTACGTGACCCACTCCCCCTGAGCTCCTACGAGCAGTACTTC. Full variable domain (rest looked up from reference TRBV11-2 and TRBJ2-7): EAGVAQSPRYKIIEKRQSVAFWCNPISGHATLYWYQQILGQGPKLLIQFQNNGVVDDSQLPKDRFSAERLKGVDSTLKIQPAKLEDSAVYLCASSLRDPLPLSSYEQYFGPGTRLTVT.

The chain combines TRBV15 with TRBJ2-7, with D possibly TRBD1 on 6 matching bases. This CDR3 comprises 15 residues. Looked up from germline, CDR1 is LNHNV and CDR2 is YYDKDF (reference sequence). V lost 1 base and J lost 5, with 15 bases in between. The CDR3 region is CATSRVGTGRNEQYF. CDR3 coding DNA: TGTGCCACCAGCAGAGTGGGAACAGGGAGAAACGAGCAGTACTTC.

This clonotype was found a few times. An end of the junction does not agree with germline; a read error may underlie this. The chain employs TRBV30 and TRBJ1-1; no reliable D call. The CDR3 has 11 residues. The germline gives CDR1 GTSNPN, CDR2 SVGIG (reference sequence). As DNA, the CDR3 is TGTGCCTGGAGTGTAGGGTCGACCACAGTCTTT. Protein sequence: CAWSVGSTTVF.

Many counts were recorded for this clonotype. J is TRBJ2-1 and V is TRBV12-5; no reliable D call. Germline assignment: CDR1 LGHNT and CDR2 FRNRAP. V gave up 7 bases and J gave up 9 bases, with 10 bases separating them. CDR3 length equals 11 residues. In DNA, the CDR3 is TGTGCTAGTGCCGCTTACCCTGAGCAGTTCTTC. Amino acid sequence: CASAAYPEQFF.